These 11 T cell receptor beta chains were all obtained from the same sample, sequenced in a study of OX40 agonist ivuxolimab in advanced cancers. The table came from immunoSEQ multiplex PCR; TCRdb's copy has only in-frame clones and leaves some out. The sample contains over 85,000 clones, 89% of which appear only once. The sequenced sample was CD4+ or CD8+ T cells sorted from blood, obtained in a trial of the OX40 agonist ivuxolimab. The receptors come from an adult with an advanced solid tumor such as melanoma, head and neck, liver or kidney cancer.

CDR3 protein: CASGRGAGANVLTF. CDR3 nucleotides: TGTGCCAGCGGACGGGGCGCGGGGGCCAACGTCCTGACTTTC. The chain couples TRBV6-5 to TRBJ2-6; possibly TRBD1 or TRBD2 for D (5 bases each). This CDR3 is 14 amino acids long. V dropped 8 bases and J dropped 4 bases, with 12 bases sitting between them. Germline V CDR1 and CDR2: MNHEY, SVGAGI.

The V and J genes are TRBV4-3 and TRBJ2-1; 9 positions agree with TRBD1. Unmatched junction bases numbered 4, after V lost 4 bases and J lost 6 bases. This CDR3 spans 14 amino acids. From germline, CDR1 is LGHNA and CDR2 YSLEER. In DNA, the CDR3 is TGCGCCAGCAGCCGGGACAGGGAGTTCAATGAGCAGTTCTTC. It yields the protein CASSRDREFNEQFF.

This chain links TRBV7-2 with TRBJ2-3, with D uncertain. The V and J ends lost 1 base and 2 bases respectively, with 10 bases between them. CDR3 length: 15 residues. The V gene's germline CDR1 is SGHTA and CDR2 FQGNSA. This chain's CDR3 is CASSLGPTYTDTQYF. The CDR3 DNA follows: TGTGCCAGCAGCTTAGGACCGACGTACACAGATACGCAGTATTTT. The entire variable domain, with the rest obtained from reference TRBV7-2 and TRBJ2-3, is as follows: GAGVSQSPSNKVTEKGKDVELRCDPISGHTALYWYRQSLGQGLEFLIYFQGNSAPDKSGLPSDRFSAERTGGSVSTLTIQRTQQEDSAVYLCASSLGPTYTDTQYFGPGTRLTVL.

This chain uses TRBV5-4 with TRBJ1-4; 8 nucleotides agree with TRBD1. Germline assignment: CDR1 SGHNT and CDR2 YYREEE (reference sequence). The V and J ends lost 0 bases and 7 bases, in that order; junction bases with no gene match: 8. The CDR3 consists of 16 residues. CDR3 nucleotides: TGTGCCAGCAGCTTGGGGCCCGGGACAGGCGGTGAAAAACTGTTTTTT. It specifies CASSLGPGTGGEKLFF.

This clone appeared many times. The rearrangement uses TRBV6-1 and TRBJ1-2, with TRBD1 identical over 7 bases. The CDR3 runs to 14 residues. Trimming at V came to 10 bases and at J to 7 bases, leaving 15 bases not matched to a gene. CDR1 MNHNS and CDR2 SASEGT come from the germline V gene. CDR3 protein: CATPSAQGFSGYTF. The CDR3 region has the DNA TGTGCCACCCCTTCAGCACAGGGGTTTAGTGGCTACACCTTC.

The chain is built from TRBV9 and TRBJ2-1, with no clear D. Germline loops: CDR1 SGDLS, CDR2 YYNGEE. Trimming stripped 4 bases from V and 5 bases from J, with 13 bases between. This CDR3 is 14 amino acids long. This chain's CDR3 is CASSPLLRDNEQFF. For the CDR3, the DNA is TGTGCCAGCAGCCCACTCCTCCGGGACAATGAGCAGTTCTTC.

The J gene is TRBJ1-1, the V gene TRBV28; tentative D call: TRBD1 (5 bases). The V end lost 5 bases, the J end lost 1 base, and 11 bases lay between the germline ends. Germline-derived CDR1 and CDR2 are MDHEN and SYDVKM. The length of the CDR3 is 14 residues. CDR3 sequence (DNA): TGTGCCAGCAGTAGGGGCGGGGAGAACACTGAAGCTTTCTTT. Encoded protein: CASSRGGENTEAFF.

V usage is TRBV7-9 and J usage is TRBJ2-3; D remains ambiguous. With 0 bases removed from V and 0 bases from J, the gap between germline ends came to 10 bases. This CDR3 comprises 16 residues. Germline V gene lookup returns CDR1 SEHNR and CDR2 FQNEAQ (reference sequence). CDR3 nucleotide sequence: TGTGCCAGCAGCTTAGCGGTAACTCTGAGCACAGATACGCAGTATTTT. Its translation: CASSLAVTLSTDTQYF.

The chain has TRBV14 and TRBJ1-2; TRBD1 is a possible D gene (6 bases). The CDR3 is made up of 15 amino acids. The V end was cut by 2 bases, the J end by 4 bases, with 14 bases between. Germline CDR1 and CDR2: SGHDN and FVKESK. The DNA of the CDR3 is TGTGCCAGCAGCCAATTTCAGGGGAATCCCTATGGCTACACCTTC. It is translated as CASSQFQGNPYGYTF. Together with reference TRBV14 and TRBJ1-2, the CDR3 gives the full variable domain: EAGVTQFPSHSVIEKGQTVTLRCDPISGHDNLYWYRRVMGKEIKFLLHFVKESKQDESGMPNNRFLAERTGGTYSTLKVQPAELEDSGVYFCASSQFQGNPYGYTFGSGTRLTVV.

This clone is a singleton in its sample. J is TRBJ2-5 and V is TRBV9; D is perhaps TRBD2 (6 bases). Trimming left V 1 base short and J 8 bases short, with 21 bases between. Germline assignment: CDR1 SGDLS and CDR2 YYNGEE. There are 16 residues in the CDR3. CDR3 DNA sequence: TGTGCCAGCAGCGTAAACCTTCCCGGGGGAGGCGGCACCCAGTACTTC. Translating gives CASSVNLPGGGGTQYF.

This chain connects TRBV7-8 to TRBJ1-5, with a weak D call TRBD1 (5 bases). Germline V lookup: CDR1 SGHVS, CDR2 FQNEAQ. V shed 2 bases and J shed 0 bases, with 17 bases lying between them. The CDR3 is 18 residues long. The CDR3 nucleotides read TGTGCCAGCAGCTTACCCAAGACAGACGCCTATAGCAATCAGCCCCAGCATTTT. It is translated as CASSLPKTDAYSNQPQHF.